This T cell receptor beta chain was identified during a study of blood T cell repertoires in COVID-19. Study-level background: The origin of the acute and convalescent COVID-19 samples was the United States, Italy and Spain. Sources were T cells, B-cell-depleted T cells, or PBMCs; the material itself was cDNA or gDNA.

In the original processing: Scientists estimated how many nucleated cells there were by amplifying reference gene primers. The assay was immunoSEQ multiplex PCR, and TCRdb's table has in-frame clones only and misses some. The V and J calls and clone size come from that table; D and trimming were worked out from the DNA. The sample has about 180,000 clones, 70% to 90% seen once. This clone has only one observation. Germline assignment: CDR1 LGHNA and CDR2 YSLEER. The trim removed 0 bases at V and 5 bases at J, leaving 5 bases unmatched. The CDR3 consists of 15 residues. V is TRBV4-3 and J is TRBJ2-5; 8 nucleotides line up with TRBD2. Sequencing was performed on peripheral blood. The source is a person between 65 and 79 years old with COVID-19, enrolled during active disease. CDR3 loop: CASSQEKVAGETQYF. DNA of the CDR3: TGCGCCAGCAGCCAAGAGAAAGTAGCGGGGGAGACCCAGTACTTC.